A single sample gave rise to the 16 T cell receptor beta chains below, sequenced in a study of blood T cell repertoires in COVID-19. This table comes from immunoSEQ multiplex PCR, and its TCRdb copy is limited to in-frame clones, with some not included. The top ten clones hold 0.87% of a sample with 200,000 to 250,000 clones, approximately 90% of them seen once. The sequenced material came from PBMCs or T cells enriched from blood (not recorded which). The receptors derive from a man aged 45 to 65 who had been exposed to COVID-19.

The chain uses TRBV11-2 and TRBJ2-3; no clear D gene. This CDR3 is 14 amino acids long. V dropped 1 base and J dropped 4 bases, with 9 bases sitting between them. Per the germline V gene, CDR1 is SGHAT and CDR2 is FQNNGV. CDR3 amino acids: CASSLGLTSDTQYF. In nucleotides, the CDR3 is TGTGCCAGCAGCTTAGGGTTAACTTCAGATACGCAGTATTTT.

This sequence joins TRBV6-5 and TRBJ2-7, with D maybe TRBD2 (6 bases). Germline values: CDR1 MNHEY, CDR2 SVGAGI. Trimming shortened V by 7 bases and J by 3 bases, and 19 bases separated the two germline ends. The CDR3 extends over 15 amino acids. The CDR3 region is CASTKDRDSDYEQYF. In DNA form, the CDR3 reads TGTGCCAGCACCAAGGACCGGGACTCCGACTACGAGCAGTACTTC.

The chain couples TRBV5-4 to TRBJ2-1; tentative D call: TRBD1 (6 bases). Germline CDR1 is SGHNT and CDR2 is YYREEE (reference sequence). The ends were cut back, 4 bases at V and 0 bases at J, with 11 bases in the middle. This CDR3 is built from 15 residues. The CDR3 spells CASSVTGSSYNEQFF. As DNA, the CDR3 is TGTGCCAGCAGCGTGACAGGTAGCTCCTACAATGAGCAGTTCTTC.

This clone occurred a few times. The chain couples TRBV27 to TRBJ2-7, with TRBD1 matching over 11 bases. Per the germline V gene, CDR1 is MNHEY and CDR2 is SMNVEV (reference sequence). This CDR3 has 15 amino acids. Losses at the gene ends were 5 bases for V and 2 bases for J; bases not matched to a gene: 5. The CDR3 DNA is TGTGCCAGCAGTCGAAAGGGACAGGGGGCCTACGAGCAGTACTTC. Translating it yields CASSRKGQGAYEQYF.

The V call is TRBV28, the J call TRBJ1-1; TRBD1 might be the D (6 bases). CDR1 and CDR2 from the germline V gene are MDHEN and SYDVKM. Trimming cost V 4 bases and J 5 bases, with 20 bases left between them. The CDR3 is 16 amino acids. CDR3 protein: CASSSTRWQGRTEAFF. The DNA for the CDR3 is TGTGCCAGCAGTTCGACCAGGTGGCAGGGGCGGACTGAAGCTTTCTTT.

The chain uses TRBV19 and TRBJ1-1; no definite D call. Germline values: CDR1 LNHDA, CDR2 SQIVND (reference sequence). CDR3 length: 13 residues. Deletions cut 2 bases from V and 1 base from J, with 5 bases between. The CDR3 loop reads CASSIQENTEAFF. The CDR3 coding sequence is TGTGCCAGTAGTATACAGGAGAACACTGAAGCTTTCTTT.

The sample holds one count of this clone. The chain is built from TRBV2 and TRBJ1-4; 10 nucleotides match TRBD1. V was pared by 4 bases and J by 1 base, with 0 bases of the junction left unmatched. This CDR3 contains 15 residues. The germline V gene has CDR1 SNHLY and CDR2 FYNNEI. CDR3 sequence reads: CASSGDRGTNEKLFF. CDR3 DNA: TGTGCCAGCAGTGGGGACAGGGGAACTAATGAAAAACTGTTTTTT.

The V and J genes are TRBV28 and TRBJ2-5; 9 nucleotides align to TRBD2. With 3 bases clipped from V and 1 base from J, the junction kept 6 bases outside the gene matches. Germline CDR1 and CDR2: MDHEN and SYDVKM. This CDR3 is built from 16 residues. The CDR3 nucleotides read TGTGCCAGCAGTTTTGGGGTAGCGGGGGCCCAAGAGACCCAGTACTTC. This gives the protein CASSFGVAGAQETQYF.

In DNA, the CDR3 is TGCGCCAGCAGCTTGGGGAGGGGCAATTCACCCCTCCACTTT. Amino acids: CASSLGRGNSPLHF. The chain links TRBV5-1 to TRBJ1-6, with D perhaps matching TRBD1 (5 bases). Germline-derived CDR1 and CDR2 are SGHRS and YFSETQ. V lost 0 bases, J lost 7 bases, and 8 bases lay in between. The CDR3 length is 14 residues.

This clone was found once. The V call is TRBV5-1, the J call TRBJ2-5; weak D call: TRBD2 (7 bases). The CDR3 covers 15 residues. Germline V gene sequence: CDR1 SGHRS, CDR2 YFSETQ. Trimming removed 4 bases at V and 4 bases at J, with 17 bases between. The CDR3 nucleotides read TGCGCCAGCAGCCCCCGGCGGGGGCAGGGAGAGACCCAGTACTTC. It specifies CASSPRRGQGETQYF.

The chain is built from TRBV28 and TRBJ1-1, with 8 bases aligning to TRBD1. After removal of 6 bases from V and 11 bases from J, the junction contained 11 bases not matched to a gene. The CDR3 extends over 13 amino acids. The V gene's germline CDR1 is MDHEN and CDR2 SYDVKM. The CDR3, as DNA: TGTGCCAGCAGCCCCAGACAGGGGTTTATGGCTTTCTTT. It specifies CASSPRQGFMAFF.

The chain links TRBV18 to TRBJ2-1; D is undetermined. V dropped 3 bases and J dropped 2 bases, with 11 bases sitting between them. Germline CDR1 and CDR2: KGHSH and LQKENI. The CDR3 runs 15 residues. The CDR3 spells CASSPTILTYNEQFF. CDR3 bases: TGTGCCAGCTCACCCACAATACTAACCTACAATGAGCAGTTCTTC.

The chain uses TRBV24-1 and TRBJ1-2; 7 bases are shared with TRBD1. Per the germline V gene, CDR1 is KGHDR and CDR2 is SFDVKD. The CDR3 length is 14 residues. V lost 0 bases, J lost 8 bases, and 5 bases stayed unmatched. For the CDR3, the DNA is TGTGCCACCAGTGATTTGGACAGGGAAGAGGGCTACACCTTC. As protein: CATSDLDREEGYTF.

The V and J genes are TRBV7-8 and TRBJ1-3; 11 nucleotides align to TRBD1. Per the germline V gene, CDR1 is SGHVS and CDR2 is FQNEAQ. CDR3 length: 16 residues. The J segment lost 2 bases and the V segment lost 4 bases, leaving 4 bases of the junction unmatched. This CDR3 reads CASSSGQGAAGNTIYF. In DNA form, the CDR3 reads TGTGCCAGCAGCTCCGGACAGGGGGCTGCTGGAAACACCATATATTTT. The full variable domain, in which reference TRBV7-8 and TRBJ1-3 provide the parts outside the CDR3, is GAGVSQSPRYKVAKRGQDVALRCDPISGHVSLFWYQQALGQGPEFLTYFQNEAQLDKSGLPSDRFFAERPEGSVSTLKIQRTQQEDSAVYLCASSSGQGAAGNTIYFGEGSWLTVV.

The V and J genes are TRBV18 and TRBJ1-2; D uncertain. Germline V gene sequence: CDR1 KGHSH, CDR2 LQKENI. The CDR3 runs to 15 residues. Trimming took 2 bases from V and 4 from J, leaving 14 bases between them. The CDR3 DNA sequence: TGTGCCAGCTCACCATCGAACAGAGCTATCTATGGCTACACCTTC. Translating it yields CASSPSNRAIYGYTF.

This chain connects TRBV16 to TRBJ2-7, with unresolved D. The CDR3 extends over 12 amino acids. The germline gives CDR1 KGHSY, CDR2 FQNENV. Trimming pared 2 bases from V and 13 bases from J, leaving 15 bases between. The CDR3 protein is CASSQSGPTLYF. The CDR3 nucleotides read TGTGCCAGCAGCCAAAGTGGTCCGACTCTATACTTC. The full variable domain, with the rest looked up from reference TRBV16 and TRBJ2-7, is GEEVAQTPKHLVRGEGQKAKLYCAPIKGHSYVFWYQQVLKNEFKFLISFQNENVFDETGMPKERFSAKCLPNSPCSLEIQATKLEDSAVYFCASSQSGPTLYFGPGTRLTVT.